This TCR beta chain was sequenced for a study of T cell responses to AZD1222 COVID-19 vaccine. Study findings and constraints: At baseline, seropositivity was found in only 5 to 7 AZD1222 recipients. The donor cohort was predominantly white British with a female majority, and clonal diversity may have been underestimated. Among vaccine-associated CD4 TCRs, coverage spanned spike, with dominance at 160-218 and 743-854.

Assay: immunoSEQ multiplex PCR; the TCRdb copy retains only in-frame clones and omits some. The profile shows 100,000 to 150,000 clones, about 93% of them singletons. A word on this clone: Its antigen is currently unknown.

The V segment lost 6 bases and the J segment 5 bases; nucleotides outside the gene matches: 5. Germline values: CDR1 MNHEY, CDR2 SMNVEV (reference sequence). This CDR3 region has 14 residues. Pooling covered second doses at about 4 or about 12 weeks. The TCR originated in an adult who received the AZD1222 COVID-19 vaccine. The specimen was peripheral blood, collected 28 days after the second AZD1222 dose. The rearrangement links TRBV27 to TRBJ2-2; 8 nucleotides agree with TRBD1. The CDR3 loop reads CASRWTGRTGELFF. The DNA for the CDR3 is TGTGCCAGCAGATGGACAGGGCGGACCGGGGAGCTGTTTTTT.